Shown below are 31 T cell receptor beta chains from a single sample sequenced in a study of control samples from healthy donors and cancer patients. Generated by immunoSEQ multiplex PCR, the TCRdb table keeps only in-frame clones and is missing some. The sample has approximately 90,000 clones; about 88% are singletons. The sample taken for sequencing was blood. The receptors originated from a woman between 65 and 79 years old in good health.

The chain carries TRBV6-5 and TRBJ1-6; D uncertain. Germline-derived CDR1 and CDR2 are MNHEY and SVGAGI. The V end was cut by 2 bases, the J end by 10 bases, with 15 bases between. The CDR3 contains 15 residues. The CDR3 loop is CASSYRTGEGSPLHF. CDR3 coding DNA: TGTGCCAGCAGTTACAGAACCGGGGAAGGCTCACCCCTCCACTTT.

The chain couples TRBV4-1 to TRBJ1-4, with D maybe TRBD1 (6 bases). This CDR3 comprises 13 residues. The V end lost 6 bases, the J end lost 3 bases, and 8 bases lay between the germline ends. CDR1 and CDR2 (germline): MGHRA, YSYEKL. The CDR3 here is CASRKGANEKLFF. CDR3 nucleotide sequence: TGCGCCAGCAGGAAGGGGGCTAATGAAAAACTGTTTTTT.

This chain links TRBV7-2 with TRBJ1-2, with D perhaps TRBD1 (5 bases). This CDR3 has 15 residues. Germline V gene lookup returns CDR1 SGHTA and CDR2 FQGNSA. V lost 5 bases to trimming and J lost 4 bases, with 17 bases between them. The CDR3 loop reads CASSTPPGILYGYTF. The CDR3 nucleotides are TGTGCCAGCAGCACCCCGCCAGGGATCCTCTATGGCTACACCTTC.

The CDR3 sequence is CASSQVLSGTKRGHYEQYF. The CDR3 nucleotides are TGTGCCAGCAGCCAAGTGTTGAGCGGGACCAAGAGGGGTCACTACGAGCAGTACTTC. V is TRBV3-1 (or the pseudogene TRBV3-2) and J is TRBJ2-7; 7 bases match TRBD2. V shed 1 base, J shed 3 bases, and the junction held 18 bases outside the gene matches. The CDR3 runs 19 residues. CDR1 LGHDT and CDR2 YNNKEL come from the germline V gene (reference sequence).

The chain couples TRBV9 to TRBJ1-1; D not certain. The CDR3 spans 13 residues. CDR1 is SGDLS, CDR2 YYNGEE, per germline. With 4 bases removed from V and 5 bases from J, the gap between germline ends came to 12 bases. DNA of the CDR3: TGTGCCAGCAGCCTTCACGGAATGACTGAAGCTTTCTTT. Translating it yields CASSLHGMTEAFF.

The V gene is TRBV7-9, the J gene TRBJ2-3, with 7 bases lining up with TRBD2. This CDR3 has 14 amino acids. After removal of 0 bases from V and 3 bases from J, the junction contained 0 bases not matched to a gene. From germline, CDR1 is SEHNR and CDR2 FQNEAQ (reference sequence). CDR3 residues: CASSLAGGTDTQYF. The CDR3 region has the DNA TGTGCCAGCAGCTTAGCGGGAGGGACAGATACGCAGTATTTT.

This clone has only one observation. The V call is TRBV20-1, the J call TRBJ2-1, with D possibly TRBD2 on 5 matching bases. The CDR3 spans 11 residues. The V and J ends lost 1 base and 9 bases respectively, with 7 bases between them. CDR1 DFQATT and CDR2 SNEGSKA come from the germline V gene (reference sequence). This CDR3 is CSARAGVEQFF. In nucleotides, the CDR3 is TGCAGTGCTAGAGCCGGGGTTGAGCAGTTCTTC.

The genes are TRBV6-5 and TRBJ2-4; 7 nucleotides match TRBD1. Germline trimming cut 5 bases from V and 13 bases from J; bases unmatched to any gene: 11. CDR3 size: 13 residues. Germline assignment: CDR1 MNHEY and CDR2 SVGAGI. CDR3: CASSRRTGGLQYF. In DNA form, the CDR3 reads TGTGCCAGCAGTCGAAGGACAGGTGGATTACAGTACTTC.

The chain carries TRBV5-1 and TRBJ1-3; D gene ambiguous. This CDR3 has 17 amino acids. With 4 bases removed from V and 0 bases from J, the gap between germline ends came to 17 bases. The V gene's germline CDR1 is SGHRS and CDR2 YFSETQ. This chain's CDR3 is CASSLPTLTSSGNTIYF. As DNA, the CDR3 is TGCGCCAGCAGCCTACCGACCCTAACAAGCTCTGGAAACACCATATATTTT. The variable domain in full, with the rest retrieved from reference TRBV5-1 and TRBJ1-3, is KAGVTQTPRYLIKTRGQQVTLSCSPISGHRSVSWYQQTPGQGLQFLFEYFSETQRNKGNFPGRFSGRQFSNSRSEMNVSTLELGDSALYLCASSLPTLTSSGNTIYFGEGSWLTVV.

This clone was found once. The chain combines TRBV15 with TRBJ1-6; D is unresolved. Trimming took 5 bases from V and 6 from J, leaving 8 bases between them. CDR1 is LNHNV and CDR2 is YYDKDF in the germline V gene (reference sequence). CDR3 length: 13 amino acids. The chain's CDR3 is CATSQEFNSPLHF. As DNA, the CDR3 is TGTGCCACCAGCCAGGAATTTAATTCACCCCTCCACTTT. The full variable domain, with the rest looked up from reference TRBV15 and TRBJ1-6, is DAMVIQNPRYQVTQFGKPVTLSCSQTLNHNVMYWYQQKSSQAPKLLFHYYDKDFNNEADTPDNFQSRRPNTSFCFLDIRSPGLGDTAMYLCATSQEFNSPLHFGNGTRLTVT.

The genes are TRBV19 and TRBJ1-4; no firm D call. CDR3 size: 13 residues. Germline CDR1 reads LNHDA; CDR2 reads SQIVND (reference sequence). With 3 bases removed from V and 7 bases from J, the gap between germline ends came to 9 bases. DNA of the CDR3: TGTGCCAGTAGTATTGGGGTCGGTGAAAAACTGTTTTTT. It specifies CASSIGVGEKLFF.

V is TRBV7-2 and J is TRBJ1-5; D gene unclear. Germline V gives CDR1 SGHTA, CDR2 FQGNSA. The CDR3 totals 14 residues. The germline V and J ends were trimmed by 1 base and 5 bases, with 9 bases remaining between them. CDR3 bases: TGTGCCAGCAGCTTAGAGGTATTGGATCAGCCCCAGCATTTT. The encoded protein is CASSLEVLDQPQHF.

The chain links TRBV19 to TRBJ1-1; D remains unclear. The CDR3 spans 15 residues. Germline CDR1 LNHDA, CDR2 SQIVND (reference sequence). V lost 6 bases and J lost 1, with 15 bases in between. DNA for the CDR3: TGTGCCAGTAGGTCTGATGATAGGCAGAACACTGAAGCTTTCTTT. This gives the protein CASRSDDRQNTEAFF.

This chain joins TRBV3-1 (or the pseudogene TRBV3-2) and TRBJ2-2; D is possibly TRBD1 or TRBD2 (6 bases each). The CDR3 covers 15 residues. The germline CDR1 and CDR2 sequences are LGHDT and YNNKEL (reference sequence). The germline V and J ends were trimmed by 4 bases and 7 bases, with 16 bases remaining between them. In DNA form, the CDR3 reads TGTGCCAGCAGCCCCCGGGGGCTGACAGGCGGGGAGCTGTTTTTT. Translation gives CASSPRGLTGGELFF.

As regards this clone: An end of the junction does not agree with germline; a read error may underlie this. This chain links TRBV7-9 with TRBJ1-2, with D unclear. The CDR3 sequence is 8 residues long. Per the germline V gene, CDR1 is SEHNR and CDR2 is FQNEAQ (reference sequence). The CDR3 coding sequence is TGTGCCAGCAGCCCGACCAGCTTC. Its translation is CASSPTSF.

V gene TRBV3-1 (or the pseudogene TRBV3-2) combines with J gene TRBJ1-1, with 7 nucleotides matching TRBD1. CDR1 and CDR2 from the germline V gene are LGHDT and YNNKEL (reference sequence). V shed 3 bases and J 4 bases; nucleotides not matched to a gene: 8. This CDR3 comprises 15 residues. The CDR3 region is CASSHRQGTGTEAFF. For the CDR3, the DNA is TGTGCCAGCAGCCATCGACAGGGAACGGGCACTGAAGCTTTCTTT.

This chain connects TRBV29-1 to TRBJ2-1, with 8 nucleotides matching TRBD1. Germline V CDR1 and CDR2: SQVTM, ANQGSEA. This CDR3 region has 16 residues. V was pared by 0 bases and J by 2 bases, with 6 bases of the junction left unmatched. The CDR3 nucleotides are TGCAGCGTTGAAGATCAGGTGACAGGGGCCTACAATGAGCAGTTCTTC. This translates into CSVEDQVTGAYNEQFF.

V and J are TRBV7-9 and TRBJ2-1; D remains unclear. The V gene's germline CDR1 is SEHNR and CDR2 FQNEAQ (reference sequence). The CDR3 totals 17 residues. Trimming shortened V by 3 bases and J by 10 bases, and 25 bases separated the two germline ends. CDR3 DNA sequence: TGTGCCAGCAGCTTCCTCCCTAGTGGCCTCCCTTCCGGGGAGCAGTTCTTC. Protein sequence: CASSFLPSGLPSGEQFF.

The chain joins TRBV7-8 to TRBJ2-1; 7 bases map to TRBD2. The V gene's germline CDR1 is SGHVS and CDR2 FQNEAQ. This CDR3 is 17 amino acids long. The junction had 21 bases not matched to a gene; V was cut back by 9 bases and J by 7 bases. CDR3 in amino acids: CASVGRRIYESRNEQFF. In nucleotides, the CDR3 is TGTGCCAGTGTCGGGAGGAGAATCTACGAATCTAGAAATGAGCAGTTCTTC.

The chain has TRBV25-1 and TRBJ2-1, with 8 bases matching TRBD1. Trimming at V came to 0 bases and at J to 7 bases, leaving 8 bases not matched to a gene. CDR3 length: 16 residues. Germline V gives CDR1 MGHDK, CDR2 SYGVNS. Here the CDR3 DNA reads TGTGCCAGCAGTGAATATGGCGGGACAGGACGGAATGAGCAGTTCTTC. Its translation is CASSEYGGTGRNEQFF.

The chain carries TRBV5-5 and TRBJ1-6; D possibly corresponds to TRBD1 (5 bases). V lost 0 bases and J 9 bases, leaving 16 bases between the germline ends. This CDR3 spans 16 amino acids. Per germline, CDR1 SGHKS and CDR2 YYEKEE (reference sequence). In DNA, the CDR3 is TGTGCCAGCAGCTTGGGCCCTGGGGCCGTTAGTTCACCCCTCCACTTT. It translates to CASSLGPGAVSSPLHF.

The chain recombines TRBV4-3 with TRBJ1-3; D may be TRBD1 (5 bases). This CDR3 comprises 15 residues. Germline CDR1 reads LGHNA; CDR2 reads YSLEER. The ends were cut back, 0 bases at V and 2 bases at J, with 8 bases in the middle. The DNA of the CDR3 is TGCGCCAGCAGCCAAGATTCGGGGCCTGGAAACACCATATATTTT. Translated: CASSQDSGPGNTIYF.

The J gene is TRBJ2-5, the V gene TRBV6-5; D may be TRBD2 (5 bases). V was pared by 7 bases and J by 5 bases, with 14 bases between. The CDR3 consists of 13 residues. Germline V gene data show CDR1 as MNHEY and CDR2 as SVGAGI. CDR3 coding DNA: TGTGCCAGCACGGACTCTCCCGGGGAGACCCAGTACTTC. The encoded protein is CASTDSPGETQYF.

A remark on this clone: This clone may be a read error of a much larger clone one base away. Other nucleotide sequences from this sample produce the same CDR3. This sequence joins TRBV7-2 and TRBJ2-3, with D perhaps matching TRBD2 (6 bases). The CDR3 extends over 14 amino acids. Germline V gives CDR1 SGHTA, CDR2 FQGNSA. Trimming took off 5 bases at V and 4 bases at J, with 13 bases between the two ends. This CDR3 is CASSTGEVADTQYF. The CDR3, as DNA: TGTGCCAGCAGCACGGGGGAGGTAGCAGATACGCAGTATTTT.

J is TRBJ1-1 and V is TRBV4-1; D not certain. Per germline, CDR1 MGHRA and CDR2 YSYEKL. The CDR3 runs 16 residues. V was clipped by 0 bases and J by 0 bases, with 11 bases between them. CDR3 in amino acids: CASSQEWAGLNTEAFF. DNA for the CDR3: TGCGCCAGCAGCCAAGAATGGGCAGGCCTGAACACTGAAGCTTTCTTT.

This rearrangement joins TRBV5-6 to TRBJ1-1; D remains ambiguous. The CDR3 is 16 residues long. V was pared by 0 bases and J by 0 bases, with 12 bases between. The V gene's germline CDR1 is SGHDT and CDR2 YYEEEE. The CDR3 spells CASSLGLWPVNTEAFF. Here the CDR3 DNA reads TGTGCCAGCAGCTTGGGTCTTTGGCCGGTGAACACTGAAGCTTTCTTT.

This chain uses TRBV7-2 with TRBJ2-5; TRBD2 matches at 8 bases. CDR3 length equals 14 residues. Trimming at V came to 5 bases and at J to 4 bases, leaving 6 bases not matched to a gene. Per germline, CDR1 SGHTA and CDR2 FQGNSA. The CDR3 DNA reads as TGTGCCAGCAGCCGCGGGACTAGGGGAGAGACCCAGTACTTC. It codes for CASSRGTRGETQYF.

The CDR3 is CASNEGLMNTEAFF. The CDR3, as DNA: TGTGCCAGCAACGAAGGGTTGATGAACACTGAAGCTTTCTTT. The chain is built from TRBV6-5 and TRBJ1-1; no reliable D call. The germline V gene encodes CDR1 MNHEY and CDR2 SVGAGI. V was clipped by 7 bases and J by 0 bases, with 12 bases between them. The CDR3 is made up of 14 amino acids.

This rearrangement joins TRBV5-1 to TRBJ1-2; the match to TRBD1 covers 9 bases. Trimming cost V 3 bases and J 4 bases; bases outside gene matches: 7. The CDR3 is 15 residues long. The germline CDR1 and CDR2 sequences are SGHRS and YFSETQ. In nucleotides, the CDR3 is TGCGCCAGCAGCTGGGGACAGGGACTTCGCTATGGCTACACCTTC. As protein: CASSWGQGLRYGYTF.

The chain recombines TRBV24-1 with TRBJ2-7, with D possibly being TRBD2 (5 bases). V lost 6 bases and J 4 bases, leaving 6 bases between the germline ends. CDR1 is KGHDR, CDR2 SFDVKD, per germline. The CDR3 sequence is 11 residues long. The CDR3 sequence: CATSRGYEQYF. In DNA form, the CDR3 reads TGTGCCACCAGTAGAGGGTACGAGCAGTACTTC.

The chain is built from TRBV6-5 and TRBJ1-2, with D possibly TRBD1 on 5 matching bases. Germline V lookup: CDR1 MNHEY, CDR2 SVGAGI. V was clipped by 6 bases and J by 6 bases, with 20 bases between them. The CDR3 extends over 15 amino acids. CDR3 loop: CASRGLPSSAHGYTF. In DNA, the CDR3 is TGTGCCAGCAGGGGACTACCGTCGTCGGCCCATGGCTACACCTTC.